This section outlines one T cell receptor (beta chain) sequence together with its context. Its antigen is not identified. These data belong to a study of graft-versus-host responses after intestinal transplantation. Across the study: Every one of the recipients received anti-thymocyte globulin induction and afterwards took tacrolimus and steroids for around 3 years.

The V gene's germline CDR1 is SGHRS and CDR2 YFSETQ. The CDR3 runs 15 residues. V lost 7 bases and J lost 1; bases outside the gene matches: 9. TCRdb's copy holds only in-frame clones and misses some; the assay was immunoSEQ multiplex PCR. The sample lists more than 90,000 clones; roughly 93% were seen once. This chain links TRBV5-1 with TRBJ2-3; TRBD2 matches at 7 bases. The sample was unstimulated CD8+ T cells sorted from spleen or lymph node cells, taken before transplant. The TCR sequence derives from a human donor who was the organ donor for an intestinal transplant. The CDR3 loop reads CASADGSGGTDTQYF. The CDR3 DNA is TGCGCCAGCGCCGATGGGAGCGGGGGCACAGATACGCAGTATTTT.